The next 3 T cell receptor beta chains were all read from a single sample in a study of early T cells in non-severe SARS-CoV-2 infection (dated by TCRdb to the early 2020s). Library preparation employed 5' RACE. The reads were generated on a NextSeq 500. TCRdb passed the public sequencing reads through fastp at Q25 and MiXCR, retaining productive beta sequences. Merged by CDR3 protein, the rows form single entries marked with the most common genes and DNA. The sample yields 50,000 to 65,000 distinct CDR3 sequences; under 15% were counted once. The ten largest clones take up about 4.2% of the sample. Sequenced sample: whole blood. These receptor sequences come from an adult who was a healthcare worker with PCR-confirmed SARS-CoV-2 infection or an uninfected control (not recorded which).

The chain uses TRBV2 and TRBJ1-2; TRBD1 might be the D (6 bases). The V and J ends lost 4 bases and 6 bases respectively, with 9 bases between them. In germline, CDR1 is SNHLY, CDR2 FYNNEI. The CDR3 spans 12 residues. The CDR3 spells CASSGGGNGYTF. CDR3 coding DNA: TGTGCCAGCAGTGGAGGGGGGAATGGCTACACCTTC. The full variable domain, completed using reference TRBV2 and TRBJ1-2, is EPEVTQTPSHQVTQMGQEVILRCVPISNHLYFYWYRQILGQKVEFLVSFYNNEISEKSEIFDDQFSVERPDGSNFTLKIRSTKLEDSAMYFCASSGGGNGYTFGSGTRLTVV.

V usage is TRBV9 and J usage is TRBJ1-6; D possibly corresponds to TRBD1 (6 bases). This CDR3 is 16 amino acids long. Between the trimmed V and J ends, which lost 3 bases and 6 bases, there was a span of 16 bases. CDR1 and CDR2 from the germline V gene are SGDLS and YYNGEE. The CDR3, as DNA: TGTGCCAGCAGCGGACCGACAGGTATCGTTAATTCACCCCTCCACTTT. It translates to CASSGPTGIVNSPLHF.

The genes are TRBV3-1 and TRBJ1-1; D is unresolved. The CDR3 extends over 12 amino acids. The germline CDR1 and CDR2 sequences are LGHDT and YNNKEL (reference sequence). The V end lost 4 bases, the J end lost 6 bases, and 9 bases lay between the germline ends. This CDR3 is CASSPFGAEAFF. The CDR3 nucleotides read TGTGCCAGCAGCCCCTTTGGCGCTGAAGCTTTCTTT.